Below are 21 T cell receptor beta chains sequenced from a single sample in a study of CD8 T cells in Susac syndrome (dated by TCRdb to about 2019). Library preparation was by the immunoSEQ multiplex PCR assay. RNA was extracted with the RNeasy kit and about 0.5 to 1 ug was reverse transcribed using random hexamers. TCRdb reprocessing: public reads trimmed at Q25 with fastp, clones called with MiXCR, in-frame beta chains kept. Merged by CDR3 protein, the rows form single entries marked with the most common genes and DNA. Within this sample are tens of thousands of distinct CDR3 sequences, with around 93% of them counted one time only. Of the sample, 0.52% falls within the top ten clones. Sequencing input: CD4+ T cells from PBMCs. Receptor source: a human donor with Susac syndrome.

Only a few counts were recorded for this clonotype. Here the CDR3 reads CASSELETGYSPLHF. The CDR3 region has the DNA TGTGCCAGCAGTGAATTGGAGACAGGGTATTCACCCCTCCACTTT. The rearrangement joins TRBV2 to TRBJ1-6; 7 bases match TRBD1. Germline lookup yields CDR1 SNHLY and CDR2 FYNNEI. Trimming removed 2 bases from V and 8 bases from J; junction bases left unmatched: 6. This CDR3 is 15 amino acids long. The full variable domain, rest sourced from reference TRBV2 and TRBJ1-6, is EPEVTQTPSHQVTQMGQEVILRCVPISNHLYFYWYRQILGQKVEFLVSFYNNEISEKSEIFDDQFSVERPDGSNFTLKIRSTKLEDSAMYFCASSELETGYSPLHFGNGTRLTVT.

Only one count was recorded for this clonotype. The rearrangement joins TRBV18 to TRBJ1-2; D might be TRBD1 (5 bases). Trimming removed 3 bases from V and 8 bases from J, with 13 bases in between. Germline CDR1 and CDR2: KGHSH and LQKENI. This CDR3 has 13 residues. The CDR3 region is CASSPQGGEGYTF. In nucleotides, the CDR3 is TGTGCCAGCTCACCGCAGGGTGGAGAGGGCTACACCTTC. The full variable domain, its missing parts supplied by reference TRBV18 and TRBJ1-2, is NAGVMQNPRHLVRRRGQEARLRCSPMKGHSHVYWYRQLPEEGLKFMVYLQKENIIDESGMPKERFSAEFPKEGPSILRIQQVVRGDSAAYFCASSPQGGEGYTFGSGTRLTVV.

This clonotype was seen a few times. V usage is TRBV20-1 and J usage is TRBJ2-7; possible D gene TRBD2, 5 bases. The ends were cut back, 2 bases at V and 3 bases at J, with 11 bases in the middle. The V gene's germline CDR1 is DFQATT and CDR2 SNEGSKA (reference sequence). This CDR3 is built from 13 residues. The CDR3 DNA is TGCAGTGCTAGATCCCCCCGGGGCTACGAGCAGTACTTC. Translating it yields CSARSPRGYEQYF.

In this sample, this clonotype turned up a few times. The chain uses TRBV5-8 and TRBJ1-5; D not resolved. Looked up from germline, CDR1 is SGHTS and CDR2 is YDEGEE. The CDR3 has 16 amino acids. Trimming cost V 0 bases and J 0 bases, with 10 bases left between them. CDR3 region: CASSLEGGYSNQPQHF. The CDR3 DNA is TGTGCCAGCAGCTTGGAAGGTGGTTATAGCAATCAGCCCCAGCATTTT.

This clonotype has a single count. The chain joins TRBV15 to TRBJ2-7, with 9 bases aligning to TRBD2. Per germline, CDR1 LNHNV and CDR2 YYDKDF (reference sequence). The CDR3 runs to 16 residues. The J segment lost 0 bases and the V segment lost 3 bases, leaving 6 bases of the junction unmatched. CDR3 in amino acids: CATSRGIAGDSYEQYF. CDR3 coding DNA: TGTGCCACCAGCAGGGGGATAGCGGGGGACTCCTACGAGCAGTACTTC.

V is TRBV28 and J is TRBJ1-5, with unresolved D. Trimming removed 8 bases at V and 9 bases at J, with 14 bases between. Germline CDR1 and CDR2: MDHEN and SYDVKM. CDR3 size: 12 residues. The chain's CDR3 is CASDEALWPQHF. The CDR3 DNA is TGTGCCAGCGACGAGGCGTTGTGGCCCCAGCATTTT. The full variable domain, in which reference TRBV28 and TRBJ1-5 provide the parts outside the CDR3, is DVKVTQSSRYLVKRTGEKVFLECVQDMDHENMFWYRQDPGLGLRLIYFSYDVKMKEKGDIPEGYSVSREKKERFSLILESASTNQTSMYLCASDEALWPQHFGDGTRLSIL.

The chain has TRBV7-2 and TRBJ2-1; D is perhaps TRBD2 (6 bases). V was clipped by 1 base and J by 6 bases, with 13 bases between them. The germline gives CDR1 SGHTA, CDR2 FQGNSA. CDR3 length: 15 amino acids. The CDR3 nucleotides read TGTGCCAGCAGCTTAGGACTAGGAAGATTCAATGAGCAGTTCTTC. Its translation: CASSLGLGRFNEQFF.

J is TRBJ2-7 and V is TRBV20-1; D is ambiguous. The V end was cut by 3 bases, the J end by 7 bases, with 10 bases between. The CDR3 runs 11 residues. Germline V lookup: CDR1 DFQATT, CDR2 SNEGSKA (reference sequence). The CDR3 region has the DNA TGCAGTGCTAGTGGGAAGGGTGAGCAGTACTTC. This gives the protein CSASGKGEQYF.

The gene calls are TRBV5-1 and TRBJ2-1; D is undetermined. Germline V lookup: CDR1 SGHRS, CDR2 YFSETQ. The V gene lost 2 bases and the J gene lost 2 bases, with 11 bases spanning the gap. The CDR3 extends over 15 amino acids. The CDR3 is CASSFNGAAYNEQFF. Written as DNA, the CDR3 is TGCGCCAGCAGCTTCAATGGAGCAGCCTACAATGAGCAGTTCTTC.

CDR3 DNA sequence: TGTGCCAGCAGTTCTAGCGGGAGAGCTTTCTACGAGCAGTACTTC. Residues: CASSSSGRAFYEQYF. The J gene is TRBJ2-7, the V gene TRBV6-2 or TRBV6-3; 10 positions agree with TRBD2. The CDR3 loop spans 15 amino acids. CDR1 and CDR2 from the germline V gene are MNHEY and SVGEGT. Losses at the gene ends were 4 bases for V and 3 bases for J; bases not matched to a gene: 6.

This clonotype was observed once. The CDR3 nucleotides read TGTGCCAGCAGCTTAACAGGGGAGGCTGAGCAGTTCTTC. It is translated as CASSLTGEAEQFF. This chain connects TRBV7-2 to TRBJ2-1, with TRBD1 as a possible D gene (7 bases). The CDR3 has 13 amino acids. CDR1 is SGHTA and CDR2 is FQGNSA in the germline V gene. Trimming cost V 2 bases and J 9 bases, with 11 bases left between them.

The V call is TRBV19, the J call TRBJ1-2; weak D call: TRBD1 (6 bases). Germline V gives CDR1 LNHDA, CDR2 SQIVND (reference sequence). The CDR3 sequence is 14 residues long. Between the trimmed V and J ends, which lost 4 bases and 2 bases, there was a span of 11 bases. The CDR3 DNA reads as TGTGCCAGTAGTACCCCCGGACAGAACTATGGCTACACCTTC. It specifies CASSTPGQNYGYTF.

This rearrangement joins TRBV20-1 to TRBJ2-1; D remains unclear. V lost 6 bases and J 5 bases, leaving 11 bases between the germline ends. The CDR3 has 12 residues. Germline CDR1 and CDR2: DFQATT and SNEGSKA (reference sequence). The CDR3 is CSAQRRNNEQFF. The CDR3 DNA follows: TGCAGTGCCCAAAGACGTAACAATGAGCAGTTCTTC.

The chain combines TRBV5-8 with TRBJ1-5; no reliable D call. The length of the CDR3 is 14 residues. V shed 4 bases and J shed 0 bases, with 8 bases lying between them. Germline values: CDR1 SGHTS, CDR2 YDEGEE. CDR3 sequence (DNA): TGTGCCAGCAGCGTAGGAGTTAGCAATCAGCCCCAGCATTTT. This translates into CASSVGVSNQPQHF.

CDR3 loop: CASSPDTVGNEKLFF. For the CDR3, the DNA is TGCGCCAGCAGCCCGGACACAGTAGGAAATGAAAAACTGTTTTTT. The chain carries TRBV4-3 and TRBJ1-4, with D possibly TRBD1 on 5 matching bases. V lost 4 bases, J lost 5 bases, and 14 bases lay in between. CDR1 LGHNA and CDR2 YSLEER come from the germline V gene. This CDR3 comprises 15 residues.

This clonotype appeared once. The gene calls are TRBV2 and TRBJ1-1, with no clear D. The germline gives CDR1 SNHLY, CDR2 FYNNEI. The CDR3 is made up of 13 amino acids. Deletions cut 5 bases from V and 1 base from J, with 8 bases between. The CDR3 loop is CASSYTSNTEAFF. The CDR3 region has the DNA TGTGCCAGCAGTTACACGTCGAACACTGAAGCTTTCTTT. Filled out from reference TRBV2 and TRBJ1-1, the complete variable domain reads EPEVTQTPSHQVTQMGQEVILRCVPISNHLYFYWYRQILGQKVEFLVSFYNNEISEKSEIFDDQFSVERPDGSNFTLKIRSTKLEDSAMYFCASSYTSNTEAFFGQGTRLTVV.

The chain recombines TRBV4-2 with TRBJ2-4; D gene ambiguous. The germline gives CDR1 LGHNA, CDR2 YNFKEQ. The CDR3 length is 16 residues. V lost 0 bases and J lost 0, with 9 bases in between. The CDR3 reads CASSQDEIQAKNIQYF. The CDR3, as DNA: TGTGCCAGCAGCCAAGATGAAATCCAAGCCAAAAACATTCAGTACTTC.

This clonotype was counted once. V usage is TRBV30 and J usage is TRBJ2-3; the D gene is possibly TRBD2 (5 bases). This CDR3 is 12 amino acids long. Germline V gives CDR1 GTSNPN, CDR2 SVGIG (reference sequence). V lost 4 bases and J lost 5, with 10 bases in between. Here the CDR3 DNA reads TGTGCCTGGACGGGTGCGGGAGATACGCAGTATTTT. Translation gives CAWTGAGDTQYF.

The gene calls are TRBV12-3 or TRBV12-4 and TRBJ1-4; D uncertain. Trimming took 6 bases from V and 4 from J, leaving 9 bases between them. The CDR3 is 13 residues long. The CDR3 protein is CASSGRVNEKLFF. CDR3 nucleotide sequence: TGTGCCAGCAGCGGACGGGTTAATGAAAAACTGTTTTTT.

The V call is TRBV29-1, the J call TRBJ2-1; 12 bases match TRBD2. Germline loops: CDR1 SQVTM, CDR2 ANQGSEA. Germline trimming cut 4 bases from V and 9 bases from J; bases unmatched to any gene: 10. This CDR3 has 15 residues. The CDR3 DNA follows: TGCAGCGTTGCTGCTAGCGGGGGGGCCCTAATTGAGCAGTTCTTC. Translation gives CSVAASGGALIEQFF.

V gene TRBV30 combines with J gene TRBJ2-3; TRBD2 agrees at 7 bases. The CDR3 has 15 amino acids. The V gene's germline CDR1 is GTSNPN and CDR2 SVGIG (reference sequence). The trim removed 5 bases at V and 7 bases at J, leaving 15 bases unmatched. The CDR3 spells CAWGFEGRAEYTQYF. CDR3 coding DNA: TGTGCCTGGGGTTTTGAGGGGAGGGCAGAGTATACGCAGTATTTT. The entire variable domain, with the rest obtained from reference TRBV30 and TRBJ2-3, is as follows: SQTIHQWPATLVQPVGSPLSLECTVEGTSNPNLYWYRQAAGRGLQLLFYSVGIGQISSEVPQNLSASRPQDRQFILSSKKLLLSDSGFYLCAWGFEGRAEYTQYFGPGTRLTVL.